This paragraph covers one TCR beta chain sequence. This specimen belongs to a study of CD8+ T cells in alopecia areata. Across the study: Percentage of affected scalp area was the basis on which treated patients' severity was scored.

V lost 0 bases to trimming and J lost 4 bases, with 5 bases between them. The CDR3 totals 12 residues. Looked up from germline, CDR1 is SGDLS and CDR2 is YYNGEE. It was cDNA, reverse transcribed from extracted RNA, that served as the sequencing template. Profiling relied on immunoSEQ multiplex PCR, and the TCRdb table lists in-frame clones only, not all of them. This repertoire shows more than 95,000 clones, roughly 50% found once; its top ten account for about 31%. Treatment noted: oral pan-JAK inhibitor, 5-10 mg twice daily. The chain employs TRBV9 and TRBJ2-7; D is undetermined. The material sequenced was CD8+ T cells sorted from blood, taken at week 4, from a patient treated with tofacitinib. The sequence was obtained from a human donor with alopecia areata. CDR3 bases: TGTGCCAGCAGCGTAGACGGGTACGAGCAGTACTTC. Amino acid sequence: CASSVDGYEQYF.